A selection of T cell receptor beta chains follows, all from one sample in a study of blood T cells in healthy people across ages. TCRdb re-called the 5' RACE reads through MiXCR, storing one row per CDR3 protein. In the table there are about 400,000 distinct CDR3 sequences, 45% to 65% of which are singletons. Sequencing input: blood. These TCRs come from a man in his 60s in good health. The CDR3 runs from the conserved cysteine through the conserved F or W. A D gene is named only where the DNA matches it firmly. Size is omitted from some rows. Given values are once, few, many or a class for expanded clones.

>TRBJ2-3|NA|TRBD2|TRBV18
CASSPSGRGTDTQYF
TGTGCCAGCTCACCCTCGGGGAGGGGCACAGATACGCAGTATTTT
>TRBJ1-2|once|NA|TRBV28
CASSFSAGVNYGYTF
TGTGCCAGCAGTTTTTCGGCGGGGGTTAACTATGGCTACACCTTC
>TRBJ2-5|NA|NA|TRBV7-8
CASSLQRGQETQYF
TGTGCCAGCAGCCTGCAAAGGGGACAAGAGACCCAGTACTTC
>TRBJ2-1|NA|NA|TRBV27
CASNHSSGETQFF
TGTGCCAGCAACCATTCATCAGGAGAGACCCAGTTCTTC
>TRBJ2-3|NA|TRBD2|TRBV20-1
CSAARTSGYTDTQYF
TGCAGTGCTGCCCGGACTAGCGGTTACACAGATACGCAGTATTTT
>TRBJ1-2|NA|NA|TRBV28
CASSLGTYYGYTF
TGTGCCAGCAGTCTCGGTACCTACTATGGCTACACCTTC
>TRBJ2-7|NA|TRBD2|TRBV28
CASSWGGTEQYF
TGTGCCAGCAGTTGGGGGGGGACGGAGCAGTACTTC
>TRBJ2-7|many|NA|TRBV7-9
CASSLAGGGEQYF
TGTGCCAGCAGCTTAGCGGGGGGAGGAGAGCAGTACTTC
>TRBJ2-4|NA|NA|TRBV10-3
CAISESTLGRYGQYF
TGTGCCATCAGTGAGTCGACTCTTGGGAGGTACGGGCAGTACTTC
>TRBJ2-5|many|NA|TRBV10-3
CAISRGVQETQYF
TGTGCCATCAGCAGGGGAGTCCAAGAGACCCAGTACTTC
>TRBJ2-1|few|NA|TRBV20-1
CSVAADRDEQFF
TGCAGTGTCGCGGCCGACAGAGATGAGCAGTTCTTC
>TRBJ2-2|NA|TRBD2|TRBV29-1
CSVGSLAGGPTTGELFF
TGCAGCGTTGGTTCCCTAGCGGGGGGGCCTACCACCGGGGAGCTGTTTTTT
>TRBJ1-6|few|TRBD1|TRBV13
CASSLLRGSYNSPLHF
TGTGCCAGCAGCCTACTCAGGGGGTCCTATAATTCACCCCTCCACTTT
>TRBJ2-7|once|NA|TRBV29-1
CSVEFLYEQYF
TGCAGCGTTGAATTTCTCTACGAGCAGTACTTC
>TRBJ2-7|few|TRBD1|TRBV7-9
CASSSHRDRVYEQYF
TGTGCCAGCAGCTCCCACCGGGACAGGGTCTACGAGCAGTACTTC
>TRBJ2-7|NA|TRBD1|TRBV20-1
CSATPDRAYEQYF
TGCAGTGCTACCCCTGACAGGGCGTACGAGCAGTACTTC
>TRBJ1-1|NA|NA|TRBV7-2
CASSTRHMNTEAFF
TGTGCCAGCAGCACTAGACACATGAACACTGAAGCTTTCTTT
>TRBJ2-5|few|TRBD2|TRBV6-5
CASSYSSGGQETQYF
TGTGCCAGCAGTTACTCTAGCGGGGGGCAAGAGACCCAGTACTTC
>TRBJ2-7|few|TRBD2|TRBV7-2
CASSLGGGGRTYEQYF
TGTGCCAGCAGCTTAGGGGGGGGTGGCAGAACCTACGAGCAGTACTTC
>TRBJ1-5|NA|NA|TRBV18
CASSQGLSNQPQHF
TGTGCCAGCTCACAGGGCCTTAGCAATCAGCCCCAGCATTTT
>TRBJ1-1|NA|NA|TRBV12-3/TRBV12-4
CASSPHRILNTEAFF
TGTGCCAGCAGTCCACACAGGATATTGAACACTGAAGCTTTCTTT
>TRBJ2-1|NA|NA|TRBV29-1
CSVLWRSTVKQFF
TGCAGCGTGTTGTGGAGGTCAACGGTTAAGCAGTTCTTC
>TRBJ2-1|NA|TRBD1|TRBV20-1
CSARTGSMHEQFF
TGCAGTGCTCGGACAGGGAGCATGCATGAGCAGTTCTTC
>TRBJ1-1|few|NA|TRBV20-1
CSARPGTNPNTEAFF
TGCAGTGCTCGGCCCGGGACGAATCCGAACACTGAAGCTTTCTTT
>TRBJ1-1|NA|NA|TRBV20-1
CSALPGSLDTEAFF
TGCAGTGCCCTCCCAGGGTCGTTGGACACTGAAGCTTTCTTT
>TRBJ1-1|NA|NA|TRBV3-1
CASSPPVGVNTEAFF
TGTGCCAGCAGCCCCCCAGTTGGGGTGAACACTGAAGCTTTCTTT
>TRBJ2-7|NA|TRBD1|TRBV7-9
CASSKSTGLEQYF
TGTGCCAGCAGCAAGTCGACAGGGCTGGAGCAGTACTTC